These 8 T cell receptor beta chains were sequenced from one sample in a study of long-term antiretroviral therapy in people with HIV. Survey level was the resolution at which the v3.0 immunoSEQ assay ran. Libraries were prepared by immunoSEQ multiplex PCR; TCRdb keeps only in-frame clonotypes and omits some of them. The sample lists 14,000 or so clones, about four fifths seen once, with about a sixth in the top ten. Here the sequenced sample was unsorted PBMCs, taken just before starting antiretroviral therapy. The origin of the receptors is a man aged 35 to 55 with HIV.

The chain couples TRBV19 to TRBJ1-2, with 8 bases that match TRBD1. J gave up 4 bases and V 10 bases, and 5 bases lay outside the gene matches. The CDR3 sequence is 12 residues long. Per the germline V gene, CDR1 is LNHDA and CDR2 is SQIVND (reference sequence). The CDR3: CATEGTGYGYTF. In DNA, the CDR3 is TGTGCCACGGAGGGGACAGGCTATGGCTACACCTTC.

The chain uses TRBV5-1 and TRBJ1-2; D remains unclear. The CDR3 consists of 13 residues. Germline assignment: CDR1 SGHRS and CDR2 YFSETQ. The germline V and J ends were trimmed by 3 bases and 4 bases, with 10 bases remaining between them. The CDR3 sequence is CASSWRGSYGYTF. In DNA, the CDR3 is TGCGCCAGCAGCTGGCGGGGTAGCTATGGCTACACCTTC.

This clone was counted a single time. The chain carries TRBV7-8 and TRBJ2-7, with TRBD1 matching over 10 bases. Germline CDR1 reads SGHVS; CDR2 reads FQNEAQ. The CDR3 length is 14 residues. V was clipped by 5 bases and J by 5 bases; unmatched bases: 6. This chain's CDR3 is CASSRPGQGNEQYF. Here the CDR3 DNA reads TGTGCCAGCAGCCGTCCGGGACAGGGGAACGAGCAGTACTTC.

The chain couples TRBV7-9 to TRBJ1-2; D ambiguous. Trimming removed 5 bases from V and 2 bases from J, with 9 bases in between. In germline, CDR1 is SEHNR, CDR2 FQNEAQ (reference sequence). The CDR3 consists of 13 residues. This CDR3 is CASSAWTNYGYTF. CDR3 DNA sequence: TGTGCCAGCAGCGCGTGGACCAACTATGGCTACACCTTC.

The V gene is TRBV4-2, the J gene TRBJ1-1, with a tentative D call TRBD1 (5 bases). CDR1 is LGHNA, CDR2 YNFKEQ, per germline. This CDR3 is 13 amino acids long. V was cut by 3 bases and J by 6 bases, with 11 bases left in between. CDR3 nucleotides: TGTGCCAGCAGCCAGGGACTTGGCCCTGAAGCTTTCTTT. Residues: CASSQGLGPEAFF.

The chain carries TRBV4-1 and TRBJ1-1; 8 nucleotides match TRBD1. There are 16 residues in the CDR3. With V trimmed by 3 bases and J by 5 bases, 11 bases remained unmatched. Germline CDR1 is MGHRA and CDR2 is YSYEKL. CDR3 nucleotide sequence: TGCGCCAGCAGCCAGCCAGGGGGCTCCATCAAGACTGAAGCTTTCTTT. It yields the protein CASSQPGGSIKTEAFF.

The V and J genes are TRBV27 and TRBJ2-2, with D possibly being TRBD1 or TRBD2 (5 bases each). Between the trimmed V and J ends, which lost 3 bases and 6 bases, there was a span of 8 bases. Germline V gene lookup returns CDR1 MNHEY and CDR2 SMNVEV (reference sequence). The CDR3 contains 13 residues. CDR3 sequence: CASSFGGSGELFF. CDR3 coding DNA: TGTGCCAGCAGTTTTGGGGGTTCCGGGGAGCTGTTTTTT.

In DNA, the CDR3 is TGTGCCTGGAGAAGGGACAGGGGGGCCGGGGAGCTGTTTTTT. This sequence encodes CAWRRDRGAGELFF. This sequence joins TRBV30 and TRBJ2-2; TRBD1 matches at 11 bases. CDR3 size: 14 residues. V shed 3 bases, J shed 6 bases, and the junction held 3 bases outside the gene matches. Germline CDR1 reads GTSNPN; CDR2 reads SVGIG (reference sequence).